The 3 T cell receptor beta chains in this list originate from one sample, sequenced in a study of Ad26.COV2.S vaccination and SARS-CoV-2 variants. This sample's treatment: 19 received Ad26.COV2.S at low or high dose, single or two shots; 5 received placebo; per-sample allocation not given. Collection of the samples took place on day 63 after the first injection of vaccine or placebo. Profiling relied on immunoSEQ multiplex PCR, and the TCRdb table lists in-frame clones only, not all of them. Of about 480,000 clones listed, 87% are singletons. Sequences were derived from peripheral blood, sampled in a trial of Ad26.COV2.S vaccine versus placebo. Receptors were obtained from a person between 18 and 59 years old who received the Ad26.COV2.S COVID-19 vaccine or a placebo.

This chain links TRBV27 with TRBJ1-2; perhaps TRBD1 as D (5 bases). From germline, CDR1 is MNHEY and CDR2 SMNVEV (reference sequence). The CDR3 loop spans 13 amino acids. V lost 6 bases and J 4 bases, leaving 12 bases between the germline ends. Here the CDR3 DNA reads TGTGCCAGCAGCCCCGGCAGGGTCTATGGCTACACCTTC. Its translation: CASSPGRVYGYTF.

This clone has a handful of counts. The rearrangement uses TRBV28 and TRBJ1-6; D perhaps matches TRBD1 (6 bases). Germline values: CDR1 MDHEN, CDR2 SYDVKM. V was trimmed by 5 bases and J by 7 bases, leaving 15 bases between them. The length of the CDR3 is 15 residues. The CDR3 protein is CASSPAQGPNSPLHF. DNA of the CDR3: TGTGCCAGCAGTCCCGCACAGGGACCAAATTCACCCCTCCACTTT.

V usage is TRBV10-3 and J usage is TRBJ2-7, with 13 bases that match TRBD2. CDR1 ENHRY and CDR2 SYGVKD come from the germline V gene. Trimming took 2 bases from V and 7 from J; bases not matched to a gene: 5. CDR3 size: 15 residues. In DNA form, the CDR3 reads TGTGCCATCAGTGAGCCGGGACTAGCGGGATTGGAGCAGTACTTC. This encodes CAISEPGLAGLEQYF.